The 12 T cell receptor beta chains below were found in one sample sequenced in a study of T cell responses to AZD1222 COVID-19 vaccine. Using immunoSEQ multiplex PCR, the repertoire was profiled, and TCRdb retains in-frame clones only, with some absent. The sample carries about 120,000 clones, approximately 94% recorded once. This sample comprised peripheral blood, obtained 28 days after the second AZD1222 dose. All receptors derive from an adult who received the AZD1222 COVID-19 vaccine.

This chain links TRBV7-2 with TRBJ2-7; D is unclear. V gave up 2 bases and J gave up 3 bases, with 8 bases separating them. The CDR3 is 13 residues long. Germline lookup yields CDR1 SGHTA and CDR2 FQGNSA. The CDR3 spells CASSLSGIYEQYF. The CDR3 DNA reads TGTGCCAGCAGCTTAAGTGGGATCTACGAGCAGTACTTC. Full variable domain (rest looked up from reference TRBV7-2 and TRBJ2-7): GAGVSQSPSNKVTEKGKDVELRCDPISGHTALYWYRQSLGQGLEFLIYFQGNSAPDKSGLPSDRFSAERTGGSVSTLTIQRTQQEDSAVYLCASSLSGIYEQYFGPGTRLTVT.

The gene calls are TRBV21-1 and TRBJ2-2; TRBD1 was called by the table and not checked on the DNA. TRBV21-1 is deemed a pseudogene. The CDR3 loop spans 16 amino acids. Here the CDR3 DNA reads TGTGCCAGCAGAGGCCGGGACAGGGGGCGCGCCGGGGAGCTGTTTTTT. This sequence encodes CASRGRDRGRAGELFF.

V is TRBV19 and J is TRBJ1-6; 7 bases agree with TRBD1. This CDR3 has 15 amino acids. V lost 9 bases, J lost 3 bases, and 8 bases stayed unmatched. CDR1 and CDR2 from the germline V gene are LNHDA and SQIVND (reference sequence). The CDR3 loop reads CASRVGTVYNSPLHF. CDR3 in DNA: TGTGCCAGCCGGGTGGGGACAGTCTATAATTCACCCCTCCACTTT.

This chain links TRBV5-1 with TRBJ2-2, with unresolved D. Deletions cut 2 bases from V and 3 bases from J, with 5 bases between. Germline V CDR1 and CDR2: SGHRS, YFSETQ. CDR3 length: 13 amino acids. Here the CDR3 reads CASSFVDTGELFF. The CDR3 coding sequence is TGCGCCAGCAGCTTTGTGGACACCGGGGAGCTGTTTTTT.

This chain links TRBV3-1 (or the pseudogene TRBV3-2) with TRBJ2-7; 9 nucleotides align to TRBD2. This CDR3 is built from 15 residues. Germline trimming cut 4 bases from V and 4 bases from J; bases unmatched to any gene: 8. CDR1 is LGHDT and CDR2 is YNNKEL in the germline V gene (reference sequence). The chain's CDR3 is CASSRDAGGLYEQYF. CDR3 DNA: TGTGCCAGCAGCCGTGATGCGGGGGGGTTATACGAGCAGTACTTC.

The chain has TRBV19 and TRBJ2-3; 9 bases agree with TRBD2. This CDR3 is 16 amino acids long. With 5 bases clipped from V and 4 bases from J, the junction kept 10 bases outside the gene matches. In germline, CDR1 is LNHDA, CDR2 SQIVND (reference sequence). The CDR3 loop is CASSPLAGSLSDTQYF. The CDR3, as DNA: TGTGCCAGTAGTCCTCTAGCGGGAAGCCTCTCAGATACGCAGTATTTT. The full variable domain, its missing parts supplied by reference TRBV19 and TRBJ2-3, is DGGITQSPKYLFRKEGQNVTLSCEQNLNHDAMYWYRQDPGQGLRLIYYSQIVNDFQKGDIAEGYSVSREKKESFPLTVTSAQKNPTAFYLCASSPLAGSLSDTQYFGPGTRLTVL.

The chain is built from TRBV6-5 and TRBJ1-1; tentative D call: TRBD1 (6 bases). This CDR3 contains 12 residues. Trimming shortened V by 5 bases and J by 6 bases, and 10 bases separated the two germline ends. Germline CDR1 MNHEY, CDR2 SVGAGI. CDR3 DNA: TGTGCCAGCAGTACACAGGGTTCTGAAGCTTTCTTT. It translates to CASSTQGSEAFF.

The J gene is TRBJ1-1, the V gene TRBV5-1; no firm D call. Germline V gene sequence: CDR1 SGHRS, CDR2 YFSETQ. V was trimmed by 4 bases and J by 7 bases, leaving 20 bases between them. CDR3 length equals 15 residues. Here the CDR3 reads CASSPLSTAVGEAFF. DNA for the CDR3: TGCGCCAGCAGCCCCCTCTCAACTGCTGTAGGTGAAGCTTTCTTT.

J is TRBJ1-1 and V is TRBV6-5; D may be TRBD1 (6 bases). The CDR3 loop spans 16 amino acids. V was trimmed by 2 bases and J by 4 bases, leaving 17 bases between them. CDR1 MNHEY and CDR2 SVGAGI come from the germline V gene. This CDR3 is CASSYAGARLGTEAFF. DNA for the CDR3: TGTGCCAGCAGTTACGCGGGGGCGCGGTTAGGCACTGAAGCTTTCTTT.

This rearrangement joins TRBV7-9 to TRBJ2-7; D is undetermined. V lost 6 bases and J 3 bases, leaving 15 bases between the germline ends. The CDR3 spans 14 residues. The germline gives CDR1 SEHNR, CDR2 FQNEAQ (reference sequence). CDR3 sequence reads: CASSHPYSHYEQYF. The CDR3 coding sequence is TGTGCCAGCAGTCACCCCTACTCCCACTACGAGCAGTACTTC.

The genes are TRBV4-1 and TRBJ2-5; 8 nucleotides align to TRBD2. The trim removed 4 bases at V and 5 bases at J, leaving 3 bases unmatched. CDR1 MGHRA and CDR2 YSYEKL come from the germline V gene. The CDR3 totals 13 residues. In nucleotides, the CDR3 is TGCGCCAGCAGCCTCGGGACTAGTGAGACCCAGTACTTC. Translated, it gives CASSLGTSETQYF.

The chain couples TRBV19 to TRBJ1-2, with 8 bases identical to TRBD1. Trimming removed 5 bases from V and 2 bases from J; junction bases left unmatched: 25. This CDR3 has 21 amino acids. CDR1 and CDR2 from the germline V gene are LNHDA and SQIVND (reference sequence). The CDR3 DNA reads TGTGCCAGTAGTCCTCCTACGCCCAGGGGGCGACCAACCAAAAGAAACTATGGCTACACCTTC. Translation: CASSPPTPRGRPTKRNYGYTF.